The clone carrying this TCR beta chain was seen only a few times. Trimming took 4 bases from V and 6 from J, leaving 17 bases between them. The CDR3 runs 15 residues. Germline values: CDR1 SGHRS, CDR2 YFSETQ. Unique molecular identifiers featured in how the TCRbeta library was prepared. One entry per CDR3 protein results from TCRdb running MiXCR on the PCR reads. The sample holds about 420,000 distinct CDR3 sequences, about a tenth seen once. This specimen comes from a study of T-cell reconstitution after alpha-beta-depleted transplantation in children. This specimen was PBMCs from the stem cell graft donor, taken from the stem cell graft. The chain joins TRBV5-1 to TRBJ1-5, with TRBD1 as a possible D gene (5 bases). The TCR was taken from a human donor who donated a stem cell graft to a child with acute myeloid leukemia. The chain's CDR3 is CASSASGGTTQPQHF. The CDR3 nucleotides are TGCGCCAGCAGCGCCAGCGGGGGGACGACTCAGCCCCAGCATTTT. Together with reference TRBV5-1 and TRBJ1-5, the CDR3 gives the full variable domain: KAGVTQTPRYLIKTRGQQVTLSCSPISGHRSVSWYQQTPGQGLQFLFEYFSETQRNKGNFPGRFSGRQFSNSRSEMNVSTLELGDSALYLCASSASGGTTQPQHFGDGTRLSIL.